The T cell receptor (beta chain) under discussion was sequenced for a study of diagnostic markers for celiac disease (dated by TCRdb to 2018 to 2020). This clonotype comes out as medium-sized (0.01 to 0.1%) from its frequency, since no count is listed. Which antigen it targets is not known. The cysteine opens and the phenylalanine closes a CDR3 of 14 amino acids. No DNA has been recorded. Looking up the germline V gene (reference sequence) yields CDR1 MNHEY and CDR2 SMNVEV. Data came from an Illumina MiSeq. Based on TCRdb reprocessing of the reads, there is one entry per CDR3 protein sequence, and DNA is missing. This sample's table has entries for several thousand distinct CDR3 sequences. The leading ten clones occupy about 9.2% of the sample.

The specimen was either unsorted cells or a sorted T cell fraction (not recorded which). This TCR came from a human donor. This table probably holds off-target reads from a library built for another chain. The chain is encoded by TRBV27 joined to TRBJ2-1; absent DNA, TCRdb's TRBD2 call cannot be checked. The CDR3 loop reads CASRRYGRGNEQFF.